The rows below give T cell receptor beta chains drawn from one sample of a study of T-cell reconstitution after alpha-beta-depleted transplantation in children. Via MiXCR, TCRdb re-called the PCR reads, giving one row per CDR3 protein. The repertoire consists of about 900,000 distinct CDR3 sequences, with roughly 29% occurring once and the leading ten covering over 25%. Sequenced material: PBMCs, mostly from graft donor cells, taken 360 days after TCRalphabeta/CD19-depleted stem cell transplant. These receptors were taken from a boy under two years old who had a stem cell transplant for SCID, so the T cells may come from the graft donor. CDR3s include the opening cysteine and the closing phenylalanine or tryptophan. Each record gives: D gene, clone size, V gene, J gene, CDR3 protein, CDR3 DNA. The D gene is left open where the match is weak. Not all rows give a size; the values are once, few, many and, for expanded clones, a class.

-	-	TRBV20-1	TRBJ1-4	CSARVVPLVGGKLFF	TGCAGTGCTAGAGTAGTCCCTCTTGTAGGTGGAAAACTGTTTTTT
-	many	TRBV5-5	TRBJ1-1	CASSLGGPEAFF	TGTGCCAGCAGCTTGGGGGGGCCTGAAGCTTTCTTT
-	few	TRBV19	TRBJ2-1	CASSTQATTRSSYNEQFF	TGTGCCAGTAGTACCCAAGCGACCACCCGGAGCTCCTACAATGAGCAGTTCTTC
TRBD1	-	TRBV7-2	TRBJ1-5	CASSLRTGQSQPQHF	TGTGCCAGCAGCCTGCGGACAGGGCAAAGTCAGCCCCAGCATTTT
TRBD1	-	TRBV12-3/TRBV12-4	TRBJ2-2	CASRDREVNTGELFF	TGTGCCAGCAGGGACAGGGAAGTGAACACCGGGGAGCTGTTTTTT
-	few	TRBV12-3/TRBV12-4	TRBJ1-2	CASSYSLRQAGYTF	TGTGCCAGCAGTTATTCTCTTAGACAAGCCGGCTACACCTTC
-	few	TRBV7-2	TRBJ2-7	CASSTDVRGREQYF	TGTGCCAGCAGCACAGATGTGAGGGGCCGGGAGCAGTACTTC
-	few	TRBV15	TRBJ1-2	CATSARTEKKGYTF	TGTGCCACCAGCGCGCGGACAGAAAAAAAGGGCTACACCTTC
-	many	TRBV5-1	TRBJ2-7	CASSLGDSPYEQYF	TGTGCCAGCAGCTTAGGAGACAGCCCCTACGAGCAGTACTTC
TRBD2	few	TRBV20-1	TRBJ2-1	CSARVAGGSGEQFF	TGCAGTGCTAGAGTGGCGGGGGGCTCGGGTGAGCAGTTCTTC
TRBD2	-	TRBV7-7	TRBJ2-5	CASREVAGSETQYF	TGTGCCAGCAGGGAAGTAGCGGGGAGCGAGACCCAGTACTTC
-	-	TRBV3-1	TRBJ2-7	CASSQAKPSYEQYF	TGTGCCAGCAGCCAAGCGAAGCCCTCCTACGAGCAGTACTTC
-	-	TRBV29-1	TRBJ1-2	CSVERRGRAYGYTF	TGCAGCGTTGAACGGAGGGGTCGCGCTTATGGCTACACCTTC
-	-	TRBV7-2	TRBJ2-1	CASSTGTHNEQFF	TGTGCCAGCAGCACCGGGACCCACAATGAGCAGTTCTTC
TRBD1	-	TRBV19	TRBJ2-3	CASSIGTGGDTQYF	TGTGCCAGTAGTATTGGGACAGGGGGCGATACGCAGTATTTT
-	-	TRBV20-1	TRBJ1-5	CSASRVGRNNQPQHF	TGCAGTGCTAGTCGTGTGGGTCGGAACAATCAGCCCCAGCATTTT
TRBD1	-	TRBV29-1	TRBJ2-2	CSGWTGPNTGELFF	TGCAGCGGGTGGACAGGACCGAACACCGGGGAGCTGTTTTTT
TRBD2	few	TRBV9	TRBJ2-3	CASSVGGGGTDTQYF	TGTGCCAGCAGCGTAGGGGGCGGGGGTACAGATACGCAGTATTTT
-	many	TRBV5-1	TRBJ2-3	CASSLAPGDTQYF	TGCGCCAGCAGCTTGGCTCCCGGAGATACGCAGTATTTT
-	-	TRBV29-1	TRBJ2-7	CSVDRRDSYEQYF	TGCAGCGTTGATCGGCGGGACAGCTACGAGCAGTACTTC
-	once	TRBV28	TRBJ1-2	CASSTGQRGVTF	TGTGCCAGCAGTACAGGACAGCGGGGGGTCACCTTC
-	few	TRBV9	TRBJ2-7	CASSTGTSREQYF	TGTGCCAGCAGCACCGGGACGTCCCGAGAGCAGTACTTC
-	-	TRBV20-1	TRBJ2-3	CSARDLWDTQYF	TGCAGTGCTAGAGATTTGTGGGATACGCAGTATTTT
-	once	TRBV6-6	TRBJ2-7	CASSYVEAWVQYF	TGTGCCAGCAGTTACGTGGAAGCTTGGGTGCAGTACTTC
-	few	TRBV6-5	TRBJ2-3	CASSYVGGATDTQYF	TGTGCCAGCAGTTACGTGGGGGGGGCTACAGATACGCAGTATTTT
TRBD1	few	TRBV28	TRBJ2-3	CASSSSTGSSTDTQYF	TGTGCCAGCAGTTCCTCGACAGGGTCCAGCACAGATACGCAGTATTTT
-	-	TRBV7-8	TRBJ2-7	CASSGADSSYEQYF	TGTGCCAGCAGCGGGGCAGATTCCTCCTACGAGCAGTACTTC
TRBD1	-	TRBV6-4	TRBJ2-7	CASTTDRVLLEQYF	TGTGCCAGCACCACGGACAGGGTCCTCCTCGAGCAGTACTTC
-	-	TRBV28	TRBJ2-1	CASSLFFLTYNEQFF	TGTGCCAGCAGTTTATTCTTTCTTACCTACAATGAGCAGTTCTTC
TRBD1	few	TRBV6-2/TRBV6-3	TRBJ2-1	CASSYRGTGAYNEQFF	TGTGCCAGCAGTTACAGGGGGACAGGCGCCTACAATGAGCAGTTCTTC
-	-	TRBV11-2	TRBJ2-2	CASSLTLAKTGELFF	TGTGCCAGCAGCTTGACTTTAGCCAAGACCGGGGAGCTGTTTTTT
-	many	TRBV6-5	TRBJ2-2	CASSYRGTGELFF	TGTGCCAGCAGTTACAGGGGCACCGGGGAGCTGTTTTTT
-	once	TRBV7-3	TRBJ2-7	CASSLGGGGSSYEQYF	TGTGCCAGCAGCTTAGGGGGGGGCGGCTCCTCCTACGAGCAGTACTTC
TRBD2	-	TRBV4-3	TRBJ2-2	CASSQDEREEGTGELFF	TGCGCCAGCAGCCAAGATGAACGGGAGGAGGGCACCGGGGAGCTGTTTTTT
-	-	TRBV12-3/TRBV12-4	TRBJ1-1	CASSLSGSRTEAFF	TGTGCCAGCAGTTTGTCGGGCAGCCGGACTGAAGCTTTCTTT
TRBD1	many	TRBV9	TRBJ2-2	CASSGQGATGELFF	TGTGCCAGCAGCGGACAGGGGGCGACCGGGGAGCTGTTTTTT